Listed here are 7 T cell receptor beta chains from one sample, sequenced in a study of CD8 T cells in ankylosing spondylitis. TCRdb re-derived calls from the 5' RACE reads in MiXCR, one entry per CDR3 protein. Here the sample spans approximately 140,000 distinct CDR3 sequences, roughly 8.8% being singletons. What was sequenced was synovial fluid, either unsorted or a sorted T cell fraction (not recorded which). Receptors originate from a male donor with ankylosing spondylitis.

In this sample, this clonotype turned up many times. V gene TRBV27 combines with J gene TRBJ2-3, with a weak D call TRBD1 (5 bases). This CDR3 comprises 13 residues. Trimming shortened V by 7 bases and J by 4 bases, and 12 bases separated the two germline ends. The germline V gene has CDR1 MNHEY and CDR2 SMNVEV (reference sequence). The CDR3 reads CASIPQGADTQYF. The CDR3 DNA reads TGTGCCAGCATCCCTCAAGGGGCAGATACGCAGTATTTT.

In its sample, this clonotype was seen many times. The CDR3 DNA sequence: TGCAGTGGAGAGACTCAAGAGACCCAGTACTTC. Translated, it gives CSGETQETQYF. The genes are TRBV20-1 and TRBJ2-5; D is undetermined. Trimming shortened V by 7 bases and J by 2 bases, and 8 bases separated the two germline ends. The CDR3 is 11 residues long. Germline V lookup: CDR1 DFQATT, CDR2 SNEGSKA (reference sequence).

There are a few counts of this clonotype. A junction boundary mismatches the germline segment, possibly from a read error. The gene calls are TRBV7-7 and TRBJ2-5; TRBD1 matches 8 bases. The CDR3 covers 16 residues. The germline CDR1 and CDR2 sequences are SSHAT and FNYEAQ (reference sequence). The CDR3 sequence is CASSLASAGGGETQYF. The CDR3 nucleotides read TGTGCTAGCAGCTTAGCATCGGCAGGGGGCGGAGAGACCCAGTACTTC. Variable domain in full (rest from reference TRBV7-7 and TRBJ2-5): GAGVSQSPRYKVTKRGQDVTLRCDPISSHATLYWYQQALGQGPEFLTYFNYEAQPDKSGLPSDRFSAERPEGSISTLTIQRTEQRDSAMYRCASSLASAGGGETQYFGPGTRLLVL.

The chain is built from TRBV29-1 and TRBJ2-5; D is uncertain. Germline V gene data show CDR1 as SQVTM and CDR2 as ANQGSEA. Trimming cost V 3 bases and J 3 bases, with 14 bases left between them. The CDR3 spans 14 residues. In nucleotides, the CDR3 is TGCAGCGTTGATTTGGGCAGGTCTGAAGAGACCCAGTACTTC. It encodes CSVDLGRSEETQYF. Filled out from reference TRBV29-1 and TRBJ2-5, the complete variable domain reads SAVISQKPSRDICQRGTSLTIQCQVDSQVTMMFWYRQQPGQSLTLIATANQGSEATYESGFVIDKFPISRPNLTFSTLTVSNMSPEDSSIYLCSVDLGRSEETQYFGPGTRLLVL.

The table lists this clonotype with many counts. Here the CDR3 DNA reads TGCGCCAGCAGCTTGAATGGGCTGGTGAACACTGAAGCTTTCTTT. As protein: CASSLNGLVNTEAFF. This sequence joins TRBV5-1 and TRBJ1-1; D not certain. The length of the CDR3 is 15 residues. V lost 1 base and J 0 bases, leaving 10 bases between the germline ends. Germline V gives CDR1 SGHRS, CDR2 YFSETQ.

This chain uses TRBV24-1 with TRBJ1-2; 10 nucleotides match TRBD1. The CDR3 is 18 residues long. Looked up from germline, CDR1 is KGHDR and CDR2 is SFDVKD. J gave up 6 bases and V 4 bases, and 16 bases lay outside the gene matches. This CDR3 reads CATSDSDPRQGAYDGYTF. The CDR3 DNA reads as TGTGCCACCAGTGACTCAGACCCAAGACAGGGGGCCTACGATGGCTACACCTTC.

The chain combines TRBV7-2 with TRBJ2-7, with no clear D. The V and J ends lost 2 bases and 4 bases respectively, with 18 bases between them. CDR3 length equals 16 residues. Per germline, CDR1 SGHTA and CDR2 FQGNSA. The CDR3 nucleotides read TGTGCCAGCAGCTTAACTCTTCCTAGTATTTCGTACGAGCAGTACTTC. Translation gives CASSLTLPSISYEQYF.